This section outlines one TCR beta chain sequence together with its context. Its cognate antigen is unknown. This record comes from a study of PD-1 blockade in classical Hodgkin lymphoma. As for the study in general: Each patient was given nivolumab 3 mg/kg through a vein every 2 weeks. Study outcomes and limitations: Those achieving complete response showed baseline diversity like newly diagnosed patients.

Sequencing was performed with immunoSEQ multiplex PCR; in TCRdb, only in-frame clones are kept and a portion is missing. This table holds approximately 27,000 clones, approximately 80% found once. V shed 5 bases and J 14 bases; nucleotides not matched to a gene: 14. Germline V gene lookup returns CDR1 MDHEN and CDR2 SYDVKM. The CDR3 runs to 15 residues. Time point denoted: cycle 4 day 1 (C4D1), after five to seven weeks of nivolumab. Following autologous stem cell transplantation, relapse occurred in every patient, and exposure to brentuximab vedotin varied. The TCR was taken from a human donor with classical Hodgkin lymphoma. Material: peripheral blood mononuclear cells (PBMCs), obtained before the fourth cycle of nivolumab. The V call is TRBV28, the J call TRBJ1-6, with TRBD1 identical over 8 bases. CDR3 region: CASSGTGHYNSALHF. In DNA, the CDR3 is TGTGCCAGCAGTGGGACAGGCCACTATAATTCGGCCCTCCACTTT.